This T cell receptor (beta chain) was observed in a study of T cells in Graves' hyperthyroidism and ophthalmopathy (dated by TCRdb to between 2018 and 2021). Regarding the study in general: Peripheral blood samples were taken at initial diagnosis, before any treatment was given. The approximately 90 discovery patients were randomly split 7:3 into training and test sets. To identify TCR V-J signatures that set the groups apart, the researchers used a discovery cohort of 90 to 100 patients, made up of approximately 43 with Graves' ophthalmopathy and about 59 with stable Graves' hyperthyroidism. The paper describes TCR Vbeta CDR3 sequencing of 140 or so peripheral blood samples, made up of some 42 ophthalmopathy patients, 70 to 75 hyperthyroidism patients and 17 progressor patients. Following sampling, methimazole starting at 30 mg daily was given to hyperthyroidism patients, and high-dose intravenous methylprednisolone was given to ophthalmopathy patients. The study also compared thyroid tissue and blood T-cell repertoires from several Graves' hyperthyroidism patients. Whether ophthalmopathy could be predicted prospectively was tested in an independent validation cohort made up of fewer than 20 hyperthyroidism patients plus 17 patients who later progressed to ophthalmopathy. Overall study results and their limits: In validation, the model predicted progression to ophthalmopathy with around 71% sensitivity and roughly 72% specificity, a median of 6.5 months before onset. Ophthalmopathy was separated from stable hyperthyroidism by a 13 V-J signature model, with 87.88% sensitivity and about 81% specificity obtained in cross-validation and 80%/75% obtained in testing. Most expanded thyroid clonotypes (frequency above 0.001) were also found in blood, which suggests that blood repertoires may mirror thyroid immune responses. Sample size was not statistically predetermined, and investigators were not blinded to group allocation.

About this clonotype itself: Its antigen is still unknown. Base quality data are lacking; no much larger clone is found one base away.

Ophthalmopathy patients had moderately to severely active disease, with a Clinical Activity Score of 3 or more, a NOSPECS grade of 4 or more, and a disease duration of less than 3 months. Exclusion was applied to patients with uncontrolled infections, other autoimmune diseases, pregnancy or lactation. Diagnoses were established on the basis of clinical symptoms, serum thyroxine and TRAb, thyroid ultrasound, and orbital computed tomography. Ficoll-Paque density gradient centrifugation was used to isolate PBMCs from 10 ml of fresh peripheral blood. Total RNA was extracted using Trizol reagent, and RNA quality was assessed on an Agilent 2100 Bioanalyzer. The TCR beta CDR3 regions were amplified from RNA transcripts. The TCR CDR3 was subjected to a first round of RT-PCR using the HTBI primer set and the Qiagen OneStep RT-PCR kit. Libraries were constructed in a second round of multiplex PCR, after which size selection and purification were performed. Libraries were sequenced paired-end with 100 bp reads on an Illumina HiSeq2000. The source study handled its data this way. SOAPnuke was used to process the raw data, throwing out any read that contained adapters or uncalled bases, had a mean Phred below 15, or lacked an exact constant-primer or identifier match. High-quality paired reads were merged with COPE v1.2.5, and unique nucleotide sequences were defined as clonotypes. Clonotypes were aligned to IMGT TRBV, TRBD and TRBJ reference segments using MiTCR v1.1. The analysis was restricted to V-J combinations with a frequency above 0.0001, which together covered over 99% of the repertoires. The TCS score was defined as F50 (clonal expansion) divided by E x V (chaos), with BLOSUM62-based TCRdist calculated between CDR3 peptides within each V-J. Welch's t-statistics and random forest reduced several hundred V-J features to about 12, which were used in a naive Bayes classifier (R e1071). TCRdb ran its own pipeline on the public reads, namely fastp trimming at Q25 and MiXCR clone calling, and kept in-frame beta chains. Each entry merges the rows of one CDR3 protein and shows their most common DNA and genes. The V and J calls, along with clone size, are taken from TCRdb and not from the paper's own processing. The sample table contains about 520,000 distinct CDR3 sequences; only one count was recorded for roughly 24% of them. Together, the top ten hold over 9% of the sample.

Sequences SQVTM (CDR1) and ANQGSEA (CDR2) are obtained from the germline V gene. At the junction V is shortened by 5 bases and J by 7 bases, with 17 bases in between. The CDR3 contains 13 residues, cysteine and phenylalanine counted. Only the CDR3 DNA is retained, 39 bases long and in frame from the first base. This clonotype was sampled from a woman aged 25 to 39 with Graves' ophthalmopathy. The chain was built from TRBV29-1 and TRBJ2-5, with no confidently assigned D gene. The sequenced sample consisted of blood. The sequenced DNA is TGCAGCGTTTTAGAGACGGGCGCCAGGACCCAGTACTTC. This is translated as CSVLETGARTQYF.